Listed below are T cell receptor beta chains from one sample, sequenced in a study of identical twins. TCRdb independently ran MiXCR on the 5' RACE reads; one entry per CDR3 protein. The sample holds around 480,000 distinct CDR3 sequences, 13% to 15% seen once. The same specimen was also included in a second study, on yellow fever vaccine responses in identical twins.

Specimen: CD4+ T cells sorted from blood. These receptors all stem from a woman between 18 and 29 years old in good health. The CDR3 runs from the conserved cysteine through the conserved F or W. Each record gives: J gene, clone size, V gene, D gene, CDR3 protein, CDR3 DNA. D genes are given only for firm matches. Some rows have no size entry. The others give once, few or many, or a class for an expanded clone.

J gene: TRBJ2-2
clone size: few
V gene: TRBV15
D gene: NA
CDR3 protein: CATSRGEGETGELFF
CDR3 DNA: TGTGCCACCAGCAGAGGTGAAGGCGAAACCGGGGAGCTGTTTTTT

J gene: TRBJ2-1
clone size: NA
V gene: TRBV7-2
D gene: NA
CDR3 protein: CASSLVIGVGPEQFF
CDR3 DNA: TGTGCCAGCAGCTTAGTGATAGGAGTCGGGCCTGAGCAGTTCTTC

J gene: TRBJ2-4
clone size: NA
V gene: TRBV12-3/TRBV12-4
D gene: NA
CDR3 protein: CASSLDIQYF
CDR3 DNA: TGTGCCAGCAGTTTAGACATTCAGTACTTC

J gene: TRBJ2-1
clone size: few
V gene: TRBV4-1
D gene: TRBD2
CDR3 protein: CASSQVGRGSSHEQFF
CDR3 DNA: TGCGCCAGCAGCCAAGTCGGGAGGGGCAGCAGCCATGAGCAGTTCTTC

J gene: TRBJ2-5
clone size: few
V gene: TRBV6-5
D gene: NA
CDR3 protein: CASSYSGVQETQYF
CDR3 DNA: TGTGCCAGCAGTTACTCAGGGGTCCAAGAGACCCAGTACTTC

J gene: TRBJ2-2
clone size: many
V gene: TRBV12-3/TRBV12-4
D gene: NA
CDR3 protein: CASSRLTGSGELFF
CDR3 DNA: TGTGCCAGCAGCCGGTTGACCGGATCCGGGGAGCTGTTTTTT

J gene: TRBJ2-5
clone size: many
V gene: TRBV25-1
D gene: TRBD2
CDR3 protein: CASSLGGLAEKETQYF
CDR3 DNA: TGTGCCAGCAGTCTGGGAGGACTAGCGGAAAAAGAGACCCAGTACTTC

J gene: TRBJ2-7
clone size: many
V gene: TRBV5-1
D gene: NA
CDR3 protein: CASSPRGYEQYF
CDR3 DNA: TGCGCCAGCAGTCCAAGGGGGTACGAGCAGTACTTC

J gene: TRBJ2-7
clone size: NA
V gene: TRBV5-1
D gene: NA
CDR3 protein: CASSLPGPDSYEQYF
CDR3 DNA: TGCGCCAGCAGCTTGCCGGGCCCCGACTCCTACGAGCAGTACTTC

J gene: TRBJ2-1
clone size: few
V gene: TRBV2
D gene: TRBD1
CDR3 protein: CASSKQTGMYNEQFF
CDR3 DNA: TGTGCCAGCAGTAAACAGACAGGGATGTACAATGAGCAGTTCTTC

J gene: TRBJ2-3
clone size: few
V gene: TRBV7-9
D gene: NA
CDR3 protein: CASSFQRSTDTQYF
CDR3 DNA: TGTGCCAGCAGCTTCCAGCGGAGCACAGATACGCAGTATTTT

J gene: TRBJ2-2
clone size: NA
V gene: TRBV3-1
D gene: TRBD1
CDR3 protein: CTSSSRDRGKGDTGELFF
CDR3 DNA: TGTACCAGCAGTTCCCGGGACAGGGGAAAAGGGGACACCGGGGAGCTGTTTTTT

J gene: TRBJ2-3
clone size: NA
V gene: TRBV5-6
D gene: NA
CDR3 protein: CASSLYGRGDTQYF
CDR3 DNA: TGTGCCAGCAGCTTGTATGGTCGGGGCGATACGCAGTATTTT

J gene: TRBJ2-2
clone size: many
V gene: TRBV29-1
D gene: TRBD2
CDR3 protein: CSVPAGGNTGELFF
CDR3 DNA: TGCAGCGTTCCGGCGGGGGGGAACACCGGGGAGCTGTTTTTT

J gene: TRBJ2-7
clone size: few
V gene: TRBV6-5
D gene: NA
CDR3 protein: CASSYSVMVYEQYF
CDR3 DNA: TGTGCCAGCAGTTATAGTGTGATGGTGTACGAGCAGTACTTC

J gene: TRBJ2-1
clone size: many
V gene: TRBV5-1
D gene: NA
CDR3 protein: CASSLDGIINEQFF
CDR3 DNA: TGCGCCAGCAGCTTGGACGGGATTATCAATGAGCAGTTCTTC

J gene: TRBJ2-3
clone size: many
V gene: TRBV6-5
D gene: NA
CDR3 protein: CASSYSTFTDTQYF
CDR3 DNA: TGTGCCAGCAGTTACTCGACCTTCACAGATACGCAGTATTTT

J gene: TRBJ2-3
clone size: few
V gene: TRBV7-6
D gene: TRBD2
CDR3 protein: CASSLVPRGDFTDTQYF
CDR3 DNA: TGTGCCAGCAGCTTAGTCCCTCGGGGGGACTTCACAGATACGCAGTATTTT

J gene: TRBJ2-2
clone size: few
V gene: TRBV9
D gene: NA
CDR3 protein: CASSVARRGNTGELFF
CDR3 DNA: TGTGCCAGCAGCGTAGCGCGTAGGGGGAACACCGGGGAGCTGTTTTTT

J gene: TRBJ2-5
clone size: NA
V gene: TRBV29-1
D gene: TRBD2
CDR3 protein: CSVATSGETQYF
CDR3 DNA: TGCAGCGTTGCGACTAGCGGGGAGACCCAGTACTTC

J gene: TRBJ1-1
clone size: NA
V gene: TRBV29-1
D gene: TRBD1
CDR3 protein: CSVGQGGGMNTEAFF
CDR3 DNA: TGCAGCGTTGGCCAAGGGGGCGGAATGAACACTGAAGCTTTCTTT

J gene: TRBJ1-6
clone size: NA
V gene: TRBV4-1
D gene: NA
CDR3 protein: CASSSTTVGSPLHF
CDR3 DNA: TGCGCCAGCAGCTCAACGACAGTGGGTTCACCCCTCCACTTT

J gene: TRBJ2-2
clone size: NA
V gene: TRBV20-1
D gene: TRBD2
CDR3 protein: CSAREASGYTGELFF
CDR3 DNA: TGCAGTGCTAGAGAGGCTAGCGGATACACCGGGGAGCTGTTTTTT

J gene: TRBJ2-4
clone size: NA
V gene: TRBV2
D gene: NA
CDR3 protein: CASSAGPGGVNIQYF
CDR3 DNA: TGTGCCAGCAGTGCCGGACCAGGAGGGGTTAACATTCAGTACTTC

J gene: TRBJ2-3
clone size: few
V gene: TRBV20-1
D gene: NA
CDR3 protein: CSARVIGAGWTDTQYF
CDR3 DNA: TGCAGTGCTAGAGTAATAGGCGCCGGATGGACAGATACGCAGTATTTT

J gene: TRBJ2-3
clone size: few
V gene: TRBV2
D gene: NA
CDR3 protein: CASREQADTQYF
CDR3 DNA: TGTGCCAGCCGTGAACAGGCAGATACGCAGTATTTT

J gene: TRBJ2-1
clone size: few
V gene: TRBV5-6
D gene: TRBD1
CDR3 protein: CASSLYRGNEQFF
CDR3 DNA: TGTGCCAGCAGCTTGTACAGGGGCAATGAGCAGTTCTTC

J gene: TRBJ2-1
clone size: few
V gene: TRBV20-1
D gene: TRBD2
CDR3 protein: CSARDYVGAGGGQFF
CDR3 DNA: TGCAGTGCTAGAGATTACGTAGGAGCGGGGGGCGGGCAGTTCTTC